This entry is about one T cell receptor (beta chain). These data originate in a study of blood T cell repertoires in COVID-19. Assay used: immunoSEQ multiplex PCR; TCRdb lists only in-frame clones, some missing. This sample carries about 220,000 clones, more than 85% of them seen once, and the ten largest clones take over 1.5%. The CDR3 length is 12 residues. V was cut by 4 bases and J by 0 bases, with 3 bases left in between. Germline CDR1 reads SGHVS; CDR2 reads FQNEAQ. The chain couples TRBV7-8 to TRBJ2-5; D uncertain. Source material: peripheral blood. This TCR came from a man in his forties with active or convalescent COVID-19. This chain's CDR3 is CASSSYQETQYF. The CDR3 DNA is TGTGCCAGCAGCTCGTACCAAGAGACCCAGTACTTC.